The TCR beta chain described here comes from a study of CD8+ T cells in alopecia areata. For the study at large: Tofacitinib administration to treated patients was oral, at 5 to 10 mg twice daily.

For this clone: Antigen specificity is unknown.

It was cDNA, reverse transcribed from extracted RNA, that served as the sequencing template. Data came from immunoSEQ multiplex PCR; TCRdb stores just in-frame clones and leaves some out. The sample records 110,000 to 150,000 clones, around 50% being singletons. V dropped 2 bases and J dropped 5 bases, with 9 bases sitting between them. The CDR3 sequence is 13 residues long. Per the germline V gene, CDR1 is MNHEY and CDR2 is SMNVEV (reference sequence). Peripheral blood samples and lesional scalp punch biopsies were obtained from alopecia areata patients. Regarding the study as a whole: Lesional scalp, especially alopecia totalis/universalis, showed higher clonality than normal scalp. Sequencing of scalp samples also captures resident alphabeta T cells of normal skin.

The sequence was collected from a human donor with alopecia areata. The specimen comprised CD4+ T cells sorted from blood, sampled at week 0. The chain is built from TRBV27 and TRBJ2-5; the D is unclear. CDR3 loop: CASSLRWRETQYF. DNA of the CDR3: TGTGCCAGCAGTTTACGATGGCGGGAGACCCAGTACTTC.